This is a list of T cell receptor beta chains from one sample in a study of human versus mouse CDR3 diversity and MHC coevolution. Libraries were prepared by immunoSEQ multiplex PCR; TCRdb keeps only in-frame clonotypes and omits some of them. The sample includes about 77,000 clones, around 93% seen only once; the top ten take roughly 0.15%. The sample comprised naive CD4+ T cells from blood. Receptors originate from a person between 25 and 70 years old in good health. Each CDR3 is given with its conserved first and last residue. Fields, in order: clone size, D gene, V gene, J gene, CDR3 protein, CDR3 DNA. The D gene is left open where the match is weak. Size values are once, few and many counts, or a class for expanded clones, and some rows have none.

clone size: -; D gene: -; V gene: TRBV6-6; J gene: TRBJ1-6; CDR3 protein: CASSYLGASYNSPLHF; CDR3 DNA: TGTGCCAGCAGTTACTTGGGGGCCTCCTATAATTCACCCCTCCACTTT
clone size: -; D gene: TRBD1; V gene: TRBV5-1; J gene: TRBJ1-4; CDR3 protein: CASSLAGRGNEKLFF; CDR3 DNA: TGCGCCAGCAGCTTGGCAGGCAGGGGGAATGAAAAACTGTTTTTT
clone size: -; D gene: TRBD1; V gene: TRBV6-5; J gene: TRBJ1-2; CDR3 protein: CASSPGQGGGGYTF; CDR3 DNA: TGTGCCAGCAGTCCGGGACAGGGCGGGGGTGGCTACACCTTC
clone size: -; D gene: -; V gene: TRBV29-1; J gene: TRBJ1-1; CDR3 protein: CSVRTEMNTEAFF; CDR3 DNA: TGCAGCGTTAGGACTGAGATGAACACTGAAGCTTTCTTT
clone size: -; D gene: -; V gene: TRBV5-8; J gene: TRBJ2-2; CDR3 protein: CASSLGSWGSLTGELFF; CDR3 DNA: TGTGCCAGCAGCTTGGGTTCTTGGGGCAGTTTGACCGGGGAGCTGTTTTTT
clone size: once; D gene: TRBD2; V gene: TRBV7-2; J gene: TRBJ2-7; CDR3 protein: CASSLRTSGGSYEQYF; CDR3 DNA: TGTGCCAGCAGCCTTCGGACTAGCGGGGGATCCTACGAGCAGTACTTC
clone size: -; D gene: -; V gene: TRBV29-1; J gene: TRBJ1-1; CDR3 protein: CSVAPEGVLNTEAFF; CDR3 DNA: TGCAGCGTCGCCCCAGAGGGCGTTCTGAACACTGAAGCTTTCTTT
clone size: -; D gene: -; V gene: TRBV6-5; J gene: TRBJ2-1; CDR3 protein: CASLGRGPYNEQFF; CDR3 DNA: TGTGCCAGCCTTGGGCGGGGGCCCTACAATGAGCAGTTCTTC
clone size: -; D gene: TRBD1; V gene: TRBV11-2; J gene: TRBJ1-5; CDR3 protein: CASSTRQGGNQPQHF; CDR3 DNA: TGTGCCAGCAGCACCCGACAGGGCGGCAATCAGCCCCAGCATTTT
clone size: once; D gene: -; V gene: TRBV5-6; J gene: TRBJ1-4; CDR3 protein: CAALDRGREKLFF; CDR3 DNA: TGTGCCGCTCTCGACCGGGGGAGGGAAAAACTGTTTTTT
clone size: -; D gene: TRBD1; V gene: TRBV5-4; J gene: TRBJ2-1; CDR3 protein: CASSFGQGANEQFF; CDR3 DNA: TGTGCCAGCAGCTTCGGGCAGGGGGCGAATGAGCAGTTCTTC
clone size: -; D gene: -; V gene: TRBV28; J gene: TRBJ2-2; CDR3 protein: CASLPGSTGELFF; CDR3 DNA: TGTGCCAGCTTACCTGGGAGCACCGGGGAGCTGTTTTTT
clone size: -; D gene: TRBD2; V gene: TRBV5-1; J gene: TRBJ2-7; CDR3 protein: CASSYGLAEQSYEQYF; CDR3 DNA: TGCGCCAGCAGCTACGGACTAGCGGAGCAGTCCTACGAGCAGTACTTC
clone size: few; D gene: TRBD1; V gene: TRBV10-3; J gene: TRBJ1-4; CDR3 protein: CAISDDRASNEKLFF; CDR3 DNA: TGTGCCATCAGTGACGACAGGGCTAGTAATGAAAAACTGTTTTTT
clone size: -; D gene: TRBD1; V gene: TRBV9; J gene: TRBJ1-3; CDR3 protein: CASGQGGKASGNTIYF; CDR3 DNA: TGTGCCAGCGGTCAGGGGGGAAAGGCCTCTGGAAACACCATATATTTT
clone size: -; D gene: -; V gene: TRBV30; J gene: TRBJ2-1; CDR3 protein: CAWTALTPGEQFF; CDR3 DNA: TGTGCCTGGACGGCGCTTACGCCAGGTGAGCAGTTCTTC
clone size: once; D gene: -; V gene: TRBV6-1; J gene: TRBJ1-1; CDR3 protein: CASSEWGVRAFF; CDR3 DNA: TGTGCCAGCAGTGAATGGGGGGTCCGGGCTTTCTTT
clone size: -; D gene: TRBD1; V gene: TRBV7-9; J gene: TRBJ1-1; CDR3 protein: CASSLGSGTGNTEAFF; CDR3 DNA: TGTGCCAGCAGCTTAGGAAGCGGGACAGGGAACACTGAAGCTTTCTTT
clone size: -; D gene: -; V gene: TRBV5-1; J gene: TRBJ2-2; CDR3 protein: CASSLFGVDTGELFF; CDR3 DNA: TGCGCCAGCAGCTTGTTCGGGGTGGACACCGGGGAGCTGTTTTTT
clone size: -; D gene: -; V gene: TRBV6-1; J gene: TRBJ2-7; CDR3 protein: CASSEALLRPYEQYF; CDR3 DNA: TGTGCCAGCAGTGAAGCGCTTTTGCGGCCCTACGAGCAGTACTTC
clone size: few; D gene: TRBD1; V gene: TRBV10-3; J gene: TRBJ1-1; CDR3 protein: CAIRGQVDTEAFF; CDR3 DNA: TGTGCCATCAGGGGACAGGTGGACACTGAAGCTTTCTTT
clone size: few; D gene: -; V gene: TRBV28; J gene: TRBJ1-3; CDR3 protein: CASSLGEQGTGNTIYF; CDR3 DNA: TGTGCCAGCAGTTTAGGGGAACAGGGCACTGGAAACACCATATATTTT
clone size: -; D gene: TRBD1; V gene: TRBV10-3; J gene: TRBJ2-1; CDR3 protein: CAISGIVGTGTYNEQFF; CDR3 DNA: TGTGCCATCAGCGGGATAGTGGGGACAGGGACCTACAATGAGCAGTTCTTC
clone size: once; D gene: -; V gene: TRBV28; J gene: TRBJ1-4; CDR3 protein: CATTRISREKLFF; CDR3 DNA: TGTGCCACAACTAGGATCTCAAGGGAAAAACTGTTTTTT
clone size: -; D gene: TRBD2; V gene: TRBV7-9; J gene: TRBJ2-7; CDR3 protein: CASSPPTGGVYEQYF; CDR3 DNA: TGTGCCAGCAGCCCCCCTACGGGAGGCGTTTACGAGCAGTACTTC
clone size: -; D gene: -; V gene: TRBV5-8; J gene: TRBJ1-4; CDR3 protein: CASSLSGQFNEKLFF; CDR3 DNA: TGTGCCAGCAGCTTGAGTGGGCAGTTTAATGAAAAACTGTTTTTT
clone size: -; D gene: -; V gene: TRBV7-9; J gene: TRBJ2-2; CDR3 protein: CASSLEGSRGTGELFF; CDR3 DNA: TGTGCCAGCAGCTTAGAGGGATCCCGGGGGACCGGGGAGCTGTTTTTT
clone size: -; D gene: TRBD1; V gene: TRBV2; J gene: TRBJ2-3; CDR3 protein: CASSEGDRGTDTQYF; CDR3 DNA: TGTGCCAGCAGTGAAGGGGACAGGGGGACAGATACGCAGTATTTT
clone size: -; D gene: -; V gene: TRBV19; J gene: TRBJ2-7; CDR3 protein: CASSTYNEQYF; CDR3 DNA: TGTGCCAGTAGCACGTACAACGAGCAGTACTTC
clone size: -; D gene: -; V gene: TRBV30; J gene: TRBJ2-2; CDR3 protein: CAWNQFTGELFF; CDR3 DNA: TGTGCCTGGAATCAGTTCACCGGGGAGCTGTTTTTT
clone size: -; D gene: -; V gene: TRBV7-9; J gene: TRBJ1-5; CDR3 protein: CASGIGGNQPQHF; CDR3 DNA: TGTGCCAGCGGTATCGGCGGAAATCAGCCCCAGCATTTT
clone size: -; D gene: -; V gene: TRBV7-8; J gene: TRBJ2-2; CDR3 protein: CASSPRLGEGAGELFF; CDR3 DNA: TGTGCCAGCAGCCCCCGACTGGGCGAAGGGGCCGGGGAGCTGTTTTTT
clone size: -; D gene: TRBD1; V gene: TRBV6-1; J gene: TRBJ2-3; CDR3 protein: CASRTGEADTQYF; CDR3 DNA: TGTGCCAGCCGGACAGGGGAAGCAGATACGCAGTATTTT
clone size: few; D gene: -; V gene: TRBV7-9; J gene: TRBJ1-1; CDR3 protein: CASSEIAPGLGEAFF; CDR3 DNA: TGTGCCAGCAGCGAGATTGCCCCAGGGTTAGGTGAAGCTTTCTTT
clone size: -; D gene: -; V gene: TRBV7-6; J gene: TRBJ2-2; CDR3 protein: CASRRQQQGGELFF; CDR3 DNA: TGTGCCAGCAGAAGACAGCAGCAAGGCGGGGAGCTGTTTTTT
clone size: -; D gene: -; V gene: TRBV30; J gene: TRBJ1-2; CDR3 protein: CAWSVVLGRGYTF; CDR3 DNA: TGTGCCTGGAGTGTAGTTCTGGGGAGAGGCTACACCTTC
clone size: -; D gene: TRBD2; V gene: TRBV12-5; J gene: TRBJ2-7; CDR3 protein: CASGSGLAGLYEQYF; CDR3 DNA: TGTGCTAGTGGTTCGGGACTAGCGGGTCTCTACGAGCAGTACTTC
clone size: -; D gene: -; V gene: TRBV12-5; J gene: TRBJ2-7; CDR3 protein: CASGLVQLRDSDSYEQYF; CDR3 DNA: TGTGCTAGTGGTTTGGTACAGCTCCGAGACAGCGATTCCTACGAGCAGTACTTC
clone size: -; D gene: -; V gene: TRBV2; J gene: TRBJ1-4; CDR3 protein: CAILVNEKLFF; CDR3 DNA: TGTGCCATCCTAGTTAATGAAAAACTGTTTTTT
clone size: -; D gene: -; V gene: TRBV2; J gene: TRBJ1-6; CDR3 protein: CASSEAVAGNSPLHF; CDR3 DNA: TGTGCCAGCAGTGAAGCGGTGGCAGGGAACTCACCCCTCCACTTT
clone size: -; D gene: TRBD1; V gene: TRBV6-1; J gene: TRBJ1-5; CDR3 protein: CASSGGQEGNQPQHF; CDR3 DNA: TGTGCCAGCAGTGGGGGACAGGAGGGCAATCAGCCCCAGCATTTT
clone size: once; D gene: -; V gene: TRBV4-1; J gene: TRBJ2-2; CDR3 protein: CASSQERGSNTGELFF; CDR3 DNA: TGCGCCAGCAGCCAAGAGAGGGGGTCAAACACCGGGGAGCTGTTTTTT
clone size: -; D gene: -; V gene: TRBV30; J gene: TRBJ2-2; CDR3 protein: CAWSLTTLDGELFF; CDR3 DNA: TGTGCCTGGAGTTTGACTACCTTAGACGGGGAGCTGTTTTTT
clone size: -; D gene: -; V gene: TRBV7-8; J gene: TRBJ2-3; CDR3 protein: CASSLAGGFSTDTQYF; CDR3 DNA: TGTGCCAGCAGCTTAGCAGGCGGGTTTAGCACAGATACGCAGTATTTT
clone size: -; D gene: TRBD1; V gene: TRBV19; J gene: TRBJ1-4; CDR3 protein: CASSIEGQGLLFF; CDR3 DNA: TGTGCCAGTAGTATAGAGGGACAGGGGTTGCTGTTTTTT
clone size: -; D gene: TRBD2; V gene: TRBV5-1; J gene: TRBJ2-5; CDR3 protein: CASSYGYSGGATSETQYF; CDR3 DNA: TGCGCCAGCAGCTACGGCTACAGCGGGGGGGCGACTTCAGAGACCCAGTACTTC
clone size: -; D gene: TRBD1; V gene: TRBV19; J gene: TRBJ1-4; CDR3 protein: CASTGTGGREKLFF; CDR3 DNA: TGTGCCAGTACCGGGACAGGGGGACGTGAAAAACTGTTTTTT
clone size: once; D gene: TRBD2; V gene: TRBV30; J gene: TRBJ2-1; CDR3 protein: CAWSEEITSGSRNEQFF; CDR3 DNA: TGTGCCTGGAGTGAAGAGATTACTAGCGGGAGTAGAAATGAGCAGTTCTTC
clone size: once; D gene: TRBD1; V gene: TRBV4-1; J gene: TRBJ1-2; CDR3 protein: CASSQAGGQGYGYTF; CDR3 DNA: TGCGCCAGCAGCCAAGCAGGGGGACAGGGCTATGGCTACACCTTC
clone size: once; D gene: TRBD1; V gene: TRBV11-2; J gene: TRBJ2-7; CDR3 protein: CASSLIVSGGPRSAYEQYF; CDR3 DNA: TGTGCCAGCAGCTTAATTGTGTCAGGGGGCCCCAGGTCTGCCTACGAGCAGTACTTC
clone size: -; D gene: TRBD2; V gene: TRBV29-1; J gene: TRBJ2-7; CDR3 protein: CSVASSGRRYEQYF; CDR3 DNA: TGCAGCGTAGCCTCTAGCGGGAGGCGCTACGAGCAGTACTTC
clone size: -; D gene: -; V gene: TRBV6-1; J gene: TRBJ2-1; CDR3 protein: CASSELEIPYNEQFF; CDR3 DNA: TGTGCCAGCAGTGAACTAGAGATTCCCTACAATGAGCAGTTCTTC
clone size: -; D gene: -; V gene: TRBV5-1; J gene: TRBJ1-3; CDR3 protein: CASSLEVGWGDWDTIYF; CDR3 DNA: TGCGCCAGCAGCTTGGAAGTAGGCTGGGGGGACTGGGACACCATATATTTT
clone size: -; D gene: TRBD2; V gene: TRBV27; J gene: TRBJ2-7; CDR3 protein: CASSPIAGVQYF; CDR3 DNA: TGTGCCAGCAGTCCTATAGCGGGAGTGCAGTACTTC